Listed here are 10 T cell receptor beta chains from one sample, sequenced in a study of PD-1 blockade in classical Hodgkin lymphoma. Repertoires were generated with immunoSEQ multiplex PCR, while TCRdb's copy carries only in-frame clones and drops some. Here the sample spans about 17,000 clones, 75% to 85% being singletons. Each patient experienced a relapse that followed autologous stem cell transplantation, and brentuximab vedotin exposure varied. This specimen was peripheral blood mononuclear cells (PBMCs), taken at baseline. The source of these receptors is a human donor with classical Hodgkin lymphoma.

This clone has more than one count but fewer than ten. V and J are TRBV12-5 and TRBJ2-7; TRBD2 is a possible D gene (6 bases). Germline values: CDR1 LGHNT, CDR2 FRNRAP. V was shortened by 4 bases and J by 3 bases, with 13 bases between the two germline ends. This CDR3 spans 14 amino acids. CDR3 sequence (DNA): TGTGCTAGTGGTTGGGACTCTTCCGGCTACGAGCAGTACTTC. It translates to CASGWDSSGYEQYF.

The gene calls are TRBV2 and TRBJ2-7; perhaps D is TRBD1 or TRBD2 (6 bases each). In germline, CDR1 is SNHLY, CDR2 FYNNEI. V shed 6 bases and J shed 5 bases, with 14 bases lying between them. The CDR3 extends over 13 amino acids. CDR3 region: CASREGGEDEQYF. Here the CDR3 DNA reads TGTGCCAGCAGGGAGGGGGGAGAGGACGAGCAGTACTTC.

The gene calls are TRBV7-9 and TRBJ2-1; 9 bases align to TRBD2. This CDR3 comprises 15 residues. The trim removed 5 bases at V and 8 bases at J, leaving 10 bases unmatched. The germline V gene encodes CDR1 SEHNR and CDR2 FQNEAQ (reference sequence). CDR3 sequence reads: CASSHSYGTSHEQFF. CDR3 nucleotide sequence: TGTGCCAGCAGCCACTCATACGGGACTAGCCATGAGCAGTTCTTC.

This clone was recorded a few times. This chain uses TRBV5-1 with TRBJ2-5; D ambiguous. CDR1 and CDR2 (germline): SGHRS, YFSETQ. The V end lost 0 bases, the J end lost 1 base, and 7 bases lay between the germline ends. The CDR3 consists of 14 residues. CDR3: CASSLGHGQETQYF. The CDR3 DNA reads TGCGCCAGCAGCTTGGGGCACGGCCAAGAGACCCAGTACTTC.

The sample holds a few counts of this clone. The chain couples TRBV27 to TRBJ2-3; 8 positions match TRBD2. The CDR3 contains 16 residues. CDR1 MNHEY and CDR2 SMNVEV come from the germline V gene (reference sequence). Trimming took 1 base from V and 5 from J; bases not matched to a gene: 8. CDR3 nucleotide sequence: TGTGCCAGCAGTTTATTCCAAGCGGGAGCGAAAGATACGCAGTATTTT. Protein sequence: CASSLFQAGAKDTQYF.

The chain is built from TRBV30 and TRBJ2-1; 12 bases are a match to TRBD2. This CDR3 is built from 14 residues. The germline V gene has CDR1 GTSNPN and CDR2 SVGIG (reference sequence). V trimming: 5 bases; J trimming: 10 bases; junction bases outside the gene matches: 9. CDR3 amino acids: CAWGGLAGTGEQFF. CDR3 nucleotides: TGTGCCTGGGGTGGACTAGCGGGGACCGGAGAGCAGTTCTTC.

This rearrangement joins TRBV30 to TRBJ1-3; 8 bases fit TRBD1. Germline V gives CDR1 GTSNPN, CDR2 SVGIG (reference sequence). CDR3 length equals 16 residues. The junction had 13 bases not matched to a gene; V was cut back by 2 bases and J by 7 bases. CDR3 region: CAWSFGRSGGKNTIYF. CDR3 in DNA: TGTGCCTGGAGTTTTGGGAGGTCAGGGGGCAAGAACACCATATATTTT.

In this sample, this clone is large. This sequence joins TRBV27 and TRBJ1-4; D call uncertain. The CDR3 has 14 amino acids. Germline-derived CDR1 and CDR2 are MNHEY and SMNVEV (reference sequence). V was trimmed by 5 bases and J by 3 bases, leaving 10 bases between them. The CDR3 is CASSRAGPNEKLFF. The CDR3 coding sequence is TGTGCCAGCAGTCGAGCAGGCCCTAATGAAAAACTGTTTTTT.

The chain uses TRBV29-1 and TRBJ2-3; 7 nucleotides align to TRBD2. The CDR3 runs to 13 residues. Germline assignment: CDR1 SQVTM and CDR2 ANQGSEA. The CDR3 DNA is TGCAGTGCGACCGAGGGGAGGGCAGATACGCAGTATTTT. It translates to CSATEGRADTQYF.

The V and J genes are TRBV19 and TRBJ2-3; TRBD2 aligns across 8 bases. J lost 2 bases, V lost 3 bases, and 4 bases had no gene match. The CDR3 consists of 15 residues. The germline V gene encodes CDR1 LNHDA and CDR2 SQIVND (reference sequence). The CDR3: CASSIRLAPTDTQYF. CDR3 DNA: TGTGCCAGTAGTATCAGACTAGCGCCCACAGATACGCAGTATTTT.